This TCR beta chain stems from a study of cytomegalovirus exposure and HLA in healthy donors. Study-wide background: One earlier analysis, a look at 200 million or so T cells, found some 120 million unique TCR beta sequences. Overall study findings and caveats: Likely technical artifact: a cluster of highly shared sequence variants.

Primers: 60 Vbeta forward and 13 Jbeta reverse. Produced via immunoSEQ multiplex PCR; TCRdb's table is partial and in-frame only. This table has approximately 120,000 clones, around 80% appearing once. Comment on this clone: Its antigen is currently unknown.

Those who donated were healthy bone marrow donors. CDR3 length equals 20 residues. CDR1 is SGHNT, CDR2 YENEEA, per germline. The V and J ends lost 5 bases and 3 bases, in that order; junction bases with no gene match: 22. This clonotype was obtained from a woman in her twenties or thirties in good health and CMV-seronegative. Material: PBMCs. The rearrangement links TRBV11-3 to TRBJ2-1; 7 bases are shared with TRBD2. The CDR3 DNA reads TGTGCCAGCAGCCCCGTACATACTAGGGCTAGCGGACTTCACTACAATGAGCAGTTCTTC. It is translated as CASSPVHTRASGLHYNEQFF.